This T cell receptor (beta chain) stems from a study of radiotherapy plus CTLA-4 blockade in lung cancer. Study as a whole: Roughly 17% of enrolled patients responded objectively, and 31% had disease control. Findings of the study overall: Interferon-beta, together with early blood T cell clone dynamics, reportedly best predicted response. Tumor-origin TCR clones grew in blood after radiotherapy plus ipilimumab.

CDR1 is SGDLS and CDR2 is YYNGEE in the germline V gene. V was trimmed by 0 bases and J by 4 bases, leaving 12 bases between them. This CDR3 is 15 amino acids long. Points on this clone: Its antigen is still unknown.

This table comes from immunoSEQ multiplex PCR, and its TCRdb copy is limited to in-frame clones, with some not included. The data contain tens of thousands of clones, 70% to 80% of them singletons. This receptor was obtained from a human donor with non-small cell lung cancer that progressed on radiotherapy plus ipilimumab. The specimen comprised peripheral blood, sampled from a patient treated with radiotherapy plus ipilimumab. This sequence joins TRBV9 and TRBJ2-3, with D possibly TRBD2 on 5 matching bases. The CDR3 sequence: CASSVVASSPDTQYF. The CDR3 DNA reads TGTGCCAGCAGCGTAGTTGCTAGCAGCCCAGATACGCAGTATTTT.